This T cell receptor (beta chain) is from a study of T cell repertoires in cytomegalovirus infection. Across the whole study: Newly reported HLA-C-restricted and thoroughly characterized HLA-B-restricted CMV epitopes were employed.

The CDR3 spans 14 residues. Trimming cost V 3 bases and J 1 base, with 9 bases left between them. Germline V CDR1 and CDR2: SGHTA, FQGNSA. TCRdb called the reads again in MiXCR, with one record for every CDR3 protein. Here the sample spans 400,000 to 600,000 distinct CDR3 sequences, roughly 42% being singletons. About this clonotype itself: The target antigen is unknown.

This TCR came from a human donor in good health (CMV status not recorded). Some clones in this sample may be carry-over from other donors' samples. The rearrangement joins TRBV7-2 to TRBJ2-5, with unresolved D. Sequences were derived from cultured PBMCs, sampled from culture after CMV antigen stimulation. CDR3 amino acids: CASSFTWAQETQYF. In DNA, the CDR3 is TGTGCCAGCAGCTTTACATGGGCCCAAGAGACCCAGTACTTC.